Shown below are 9 T cell receptor beta chains from a single sample sequenced in a study of blood T cell repertoires in COVID-19. Produced via immunoSEQ multiplex PCR; TCRdb's table is partial and in-frame only. The sample includes fewer than 250,000 clones, roughly 80% of them seen just once. Sample: PBMCs or T cells enriched from blood (not recorded which). These receptors came from a man between 60 and 75 years old who had recovered from COVID-19.

V is TRBV4-2 and J is TRBJ1-3; maybe TRBD1 (5 bases). The CDR3 runs 15 residues. In germline, CDR1 is LGHNA, CDR2 YNFKEQ. The ends were cut back, 1 base at V and 3 bases at J, with 10 bases in the middle. The chain's CDR3 is CASSQAGRDGNTIYF. In DNA form, the CDR3 reads TGTGCCAGCAGCCAAGCGGGCAGGGATGGAAACACCATATATTTT.

The rearrangement uses TRBV25-1 and TRBJ2-4; 7 bases match TRBD1. After removal of 7 bases from V and 10 bases from J, the junction contained 16 bases not matched to a gene. The CDR3 runs to 15 residues. Germline V CDR1 and CDR2: MGHDK, SYGVNS. Written as DNA, the CDR3 is TGTGCCAGCACCACCTCTGGGACAGAAAGAGTGATTCAGTACTTC. It specifies CASTTSGTERVIQYF.

V is TRBV5-1 and J is TRBJ1-4; tentatively, D is TRBD1 (6 bases). The germline V gene encodes CDR1 SGHRS and CDR2 YFSETQ. Trimming removed 4 bases from V and 1 base from J, with 14 bases in between. This CDR3 contains 16 residues. The chain's CDR3 is CASSIQGGGTNEKLFF. In nucleotides, the CDR3 is TGCGCCAGCAGCATACAGGGCGGGGGAACTAATGAAAAACTGTTTTTT.

The rearrangement joins TRBV6-1 to TRBJ1-4, with 10 positions matching TRBD1. Germline CDR1 is MNHNS and CDR2 is SASEGT. CDR3 size: 15 residues. V shed 1 base, J shed 8 bases, and the junction held 4 bases outside the gene matches. The CDR3 region has the DNA TGTGCCAGCAGTGAAGGGACAGGGGGGCAGGAAAAACTGTTTTTT. Translated, it gives CASSEGTGGQEKLFF.

V is TRBV11-2 and J is TRBJ2-7; no definite D call. Between the trimmed V and J ends, which lost 0 bases and 0 bases, there was a span of 6 bases. Germline assignment: CDR1 SGHAT and CDR2 FQNNGV. The CDR3 is made up of 14 amino acids. CDR3 coding DNA: TGTGCCAGCAGCTTAGACAGAAGCTCCTACGAGCAGTACTTC. This gives the protein CASSLDRSSYEQYF.

The J gene is TRBJ1-1, the V gene TRBV16, with a possible D match to TRBD1 (5 bases). This CDR3 spans 13 amino acids. Germline CDR1 is KGHSY and CDR2 is FQNENV. V was trimmed by 0 bases and J by 6 bases, leaving 8 bases between them. CDR3 in amino acids: CASSQSKTAEAFF. The CDR3, as DNA: TGTGCCAGCAGCCAATCGAAGACAGCTGAAGCTTTCTTT.

The chain is built from TRBV7-6 and TRBJ1-1; perhaps TRBD1 as D (5 bases). The V end was cut by 1 base, the J end by 5 bases, with 11 bases between. The CDR3 totals 14 residues. From germline, CDR1 is SGHVS and CDR2 FNYEAQ. CDR3 coding DNA: TGTGCCAGCAGCTTAGACGCAGGGTATACTGAAGCTTTCTTT. Translation gives CASSLDAGYTEAFF. The full variable domain, its missing parts supplied by reference TRBV7-6 and TRBJ1-1, is GAGVSQSPRYKVTKRGQDVALRCDPISGHVSLYWYRQALGQGPEFLTYFNYEAQQDKSGLPNDRFSAERPEGSISTLTIQRTEQRDSAMYRCASSLDAGYTEAFFGQGTRLTVV.

The CDR3 sequence: CASGLADPRGISTDTQYF. The CDR3 DNA follows: TGTGCTAGTGGTTTGGCAGATCCCCGGGGTATTAGCACAGATACGCAGTATTTT. The chain employs TRBV12-5 and TRBJ2-3; TRBD2 might be the D (5 bases). The V end lost 1 base, the J end lost 0 bases, and 17 bases lay between the germline ends. There are 18 residues in the CDR3. Germline V gene sequence: CDR1 LGHNT, CDR2 FRNRAP.

The V gene is TRBV5-1, the J gene TRBJ1-2; D unresolved. Trimming took off 1 base at V and 4 bases at J, with 11 bases between the two ends. Germline V gene sequence: CDR1 SGHRS, CDR2 YFSETQ. CDR3 length equals 14 residues. CDR3 bases: TGCGCCAGCAGCTTGTCGGGGTTTGGCTATGGCTACACCTTC. Translated: CASSLSGFGYGYTF.